Detailed here is one TCR beta chain. This record belongs to a study of T cell changes during pregnancy in multiple sclerosis. Using immunoSEQ multiplex PCR, the repertoire was profiled, and TCRdb retains in-frame clones only, with some absent. The sample records tens of thousands of clones, 85% to 95% being singletons. V shed 7 bases and J shed 3 bases, with 12 bases lying between them. The CDR3 covers 13 residues. CDR1 and CDR2 from the germline V gene are MNHEY and SVGAGI. The V call is TRBV6-5, the J call TRBJ1-1; D possibly corresponds to TRBD1 (5 bases). The sample was peripheral blood, taken after pregnancy. The receptor comes from a female donor with multiple sclerosis, enrolled in a pregnancy study. The CDR3 DNA reads as TGTGCCAGCACCCAAACCAGGGACACTGAAGCTTTCTTT. It specifies CASTQTRDTEAFF.